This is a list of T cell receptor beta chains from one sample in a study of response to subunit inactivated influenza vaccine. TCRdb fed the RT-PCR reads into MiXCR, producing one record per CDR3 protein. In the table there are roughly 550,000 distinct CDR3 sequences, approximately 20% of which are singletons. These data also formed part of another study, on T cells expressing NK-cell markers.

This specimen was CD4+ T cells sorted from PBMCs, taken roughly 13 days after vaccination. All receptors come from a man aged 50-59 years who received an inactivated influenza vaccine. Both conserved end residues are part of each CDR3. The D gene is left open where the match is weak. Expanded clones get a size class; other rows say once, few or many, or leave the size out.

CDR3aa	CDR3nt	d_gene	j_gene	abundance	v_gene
CAISESMETQYF	TGTGCCATCAGTGAGTCCATGGAGACCCAGTACTTC	-	TRBJ2-5	-	TRBV10-3
CSAGTADYNQPQHF	TGCAGTGCTGGGACAGCCGATTACAATCAGCCCCAGCATTTT	TRBD1	TRBJ1-5	-	TRBV20-1
CASREGNYEQYF	TGTGCCAGCAGGGAGGGGAACTACGAGCAGTACTTC	-	TRBJ2-7	-	TRBV6-6
CSVDPMQLETQYF	TGCAGCGTTGATCCAATGCAGTTGGAGACCCAGTACTTC	-	TRBJ2-5	few	TRBV29-1
CASSPLGFYTDTQYF	TGTGCCAGCTCCCCCCTGGGGTTTTACACAGATACGCAGTATTTT	-	TRBJ2-3	-	TRBV18
CSARDKARGIF	TGCAGTGCTAGAGACAAGGCCAGGGGGATCTTC	TRBD1	TRBJ2-7	many	TRBV20-1
CASSYKGGEQFF	TGTGCCAGCAGTTATAAGGGAGGTGAGCAGTTCTTC	-	TRBJ2-1	-	TRBV6-2/TRBV6-3
CASSYQQGGGSEAFF	TGTGCCAGCAGTTACCAGCAGGGAGGTGGTTCTGAAGCTTTCTTT	-	TRBJ1-1	many	TRBV6-2/TRBV6-3
CASSVGRQSGFRDTQYF	TGTGCCAGCAGCGTAGGACGACAGTCAGGATTCAGAGATACGCAGTATTTT	-	TRBJ2-3	-	TRBV9
CATSRDRGGAGTQFF	TGTGCCACCAGCAGAGATAGAGGTGGGGCGGGAACGCAGTTCTTC	-	TRBJ2-1	-	TRBV15
CASKPKIFRGKHEQYF	TGTGCCAGCAAACCTAAGATCTTCAGGGGGAAACACGAGCAGTACTTC	TRBD1	TRBJ2-7	few	TRBV28
CSARDPVYQPQHF	TGCAGTGCTAGAGATCCAGTGTATCAGCCCCAGCATTTT	-	TRBJ1-5	-	TRBV20-1
CASSLGSKEVEAFF	TGTGCCAGCAGCTTGGGCTCGAAGGAGGTTGAAGCTTTCTTT	-	TRBJ1-1	-	TRBV5-4
CASSRLTTGGYTF	TGTGCCAGCAGCCGACTGACAACAGGCGGCTACACCTTC	-	TRBJ1-2	-	TRBV12-3/TRBV12-4
CASSQVAGGHIQYF	TGTGCCAGCAGCCAAGTTGCGGGAGGGCACATTCAGTACTTC	TRBD2	TRBJ2-4	-	TRBV4-2
CSVKGGGTYNEQFF	TGCAGCGTGAAAGGGGGGGGAACCTACAATGAGCAGTTCTTC	-	TRBJ2-1	many	TRBV29-1
CASSLNSGWTDTQYF	TGTGCCAGCTCACTCAATTCGGGTTGGACTGATACGCAGTATTTT	-	TRBJ2-3	many	TRBV18
CASSQGTGPTGELFF	TGTGCCAGCAGCCAAGGGACGGGTCCCACCGGGGAGCTGTTTTTT	-	TRBJ2-2	-	TRBV4-2
CASRYGDRGFEPQHF	TGTGCCAGCAGGTATGGAGACAGGGGATTTGAGCCCCAGCATTTT	TRBD1	TRBJ1-5	-	TRBV28
CASSLDPGKVNEQFF	TGCGCCAGCAGCTTGGACCCGGGAAAAGTAAATGAGCAGTTCTTC	-	TRBJ2-1	-	TRBV5-1
CSVKTTYEQYF	TGCAGCGTTAAAACCACTTACGAGCAGTACTTC	-	TRBJ2-7	-	TRBV29-1
CASSPQPLAGGPVEQYF	TGCGCCAGCAGTCCCCAACCTCTAGCGGGAGGGCCGGTTGAGCAGTACTTC	TRBD2	TRBJ2-7	-	TRBV5-1
CSARSLAGANEQFF	TGCAGTGCTAGAAGTCTAGCGGGGGCCAATGAGCAGTTCTTC	TRBD2	TRBJ2-1	-	TRBV20-1
CSAKDAGAHEQYF	TGCAGTGCGAAGGACGCGGGGGCCCACGAGCAGTACTTC	-	TRBJ2-7	few	TRBV20-1
CASSSYRGPSGNTIYF	TGCGCCAGCAGCTCCTACAGGGGCCCCTCTGGAAACACCATATATTTT	TRBD1	TRBJ1-3	few	TRBV5-1
CASSIFNRADTQYF	TGTGCCAGCAGCATTTTCAACAGGGCTGATACGCAGTATTTT	-	TRBJ2-3	-	TRBV7-9
CASSQGGIYTEAFF	TGTGCCAGCAGCCAAGGTGGGATCTACACTGAAGCTTTCTTT	-	TRBJ1-1	once	TRBV3-1
CASTVGMDYGYTF	TGTGCCAGCACCGTGGGCATGGACTATGGCTACACCTTC	-	TRBJ1-2	-	TRBV12-3/TRBV12-4
CSASRGLGDTQYF	TGCAGTGCGAGCCGGGGGCTTGGGGATACGCAGTATTTT	-	TRBJ2-3	few	TRBV20-1
CASSLTDRDYNNYEQYF	TGCGCCAGCAGCCTTACAGACAGGGACTACAATAACTACGAGCAGTACTTC	-	TRBJ2-7	-	TRBV4-1
CASSPRRWNSPLHF	TGTGCCAGCAGCCCCCGGAGGTGGAATTCACCCCTCCACTTT	-	TRBJ1-6	few	TRBV12-3/TRBV12-4
CASSPPGSGSYNEQFF	TGTGCCAGCAGCCCCCCTGGCAGCGGGAGCTACAATGAGCAGTTCTTC	TRBD2	TRBJ2-1	few	TRBV7-9
CAIRDHGQGAGNTIYF	TGTGCCATCAGGGACCACGGACAGGGGGCTGGAAACACCATATATTTT	TRBD1	TRBJ1-3	few	TRBV10-3
CASSRQGLGDTQYF	TGTGCCAGCAGCCGACAGGGCTTGGGAGATACGCAGTATTTT	TRBD1	TRBJ2-3	-	TRBV27
CASSVAGGSGWNEQFF	TGTGCCAGCAGCGTAGCCGGCGGGAGCGGGTGGAATGAGCAGTTCTTC	TRBD2	TRBJ2-1	few	TRBV9
CASSPPRAPTGELFF	TGTGCCAGCAGTCCCCCCCGAGCGCCCACCGGGGAGCTGTTTTTT	-	TRBJ2-2	-	TRBV28
CSASPTPGTVLNYGYTF	TGCAGTGCTAGCCCAACACCAGGGACAGTTCTTAACTATGGCTACACCTTC	TRBD1	TRBJ1-2	few	TRBV20-1